This TCR beta chain emerged from a study of shared clonotypes between healthy human individuals. This clone came up once. Its antigen is still unknown. Positive CCR7 selection of CD45RO-negative cells yielded the naive CD8 cells, and terminally differentiated effector memory CD45RA+ cells were excluded. Study-level points and caveats: Rarefaction showed that sequencing of sorted subsets was incomplete (despite large depth). Relative to memory subsets, naive subsets generally showed larger estimated richness.

Germline loops: CDR1 MNHEY, CDR2 SMNVEV (reference sequence). CDR3 length equals 14 residues. V was shortened by 0 bases and J by 9 bases, with 11 bases between the two germline ends. Assay used: immunoSEQ multiplex PCR; TCRdb lists only in-frame clones, some missing. The sample has about 2.2 million clones; over 85% are singletons. Sequencing was done on a sample of naive CD8+ T cells from PBMCs. The receptor comes from a man aged 18 to 29 in good health. Some clones in this sample may be carry-over from other donors' samples. The chain has TRBV27 and TRBJ2-2; perhaps D is TRBD1 or TRBD2 (6 bases each). CDR3 sequence reads: CASSLSGGLRELFF. The CDR3 bases are TGTGCCAGCAGTTTATCAGGGGGGCTCAGGGAGCTGTTTTTT.